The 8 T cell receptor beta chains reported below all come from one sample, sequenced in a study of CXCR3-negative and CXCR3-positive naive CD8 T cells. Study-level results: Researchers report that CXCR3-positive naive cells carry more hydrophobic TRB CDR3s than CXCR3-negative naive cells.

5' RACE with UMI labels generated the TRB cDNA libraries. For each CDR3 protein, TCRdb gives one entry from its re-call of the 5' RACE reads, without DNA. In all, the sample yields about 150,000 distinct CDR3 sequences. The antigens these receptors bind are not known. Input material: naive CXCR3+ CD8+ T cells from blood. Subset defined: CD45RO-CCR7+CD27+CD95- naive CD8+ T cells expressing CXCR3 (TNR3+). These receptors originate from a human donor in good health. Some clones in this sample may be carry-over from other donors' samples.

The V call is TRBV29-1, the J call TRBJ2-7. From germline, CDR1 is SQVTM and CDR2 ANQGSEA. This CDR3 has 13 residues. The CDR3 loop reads CSVRYRGSYEQYF.

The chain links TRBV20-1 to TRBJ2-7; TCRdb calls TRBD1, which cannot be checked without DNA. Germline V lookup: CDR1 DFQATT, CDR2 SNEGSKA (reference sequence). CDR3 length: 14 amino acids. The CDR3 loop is CSASPDTSSYEQYF.

The CDR3 region is CASTKERPEGYTF. The chain is built from TRBV12-3 or TRBV12-4 and TRBJ1-2. This CDR3 region has 13 residues.

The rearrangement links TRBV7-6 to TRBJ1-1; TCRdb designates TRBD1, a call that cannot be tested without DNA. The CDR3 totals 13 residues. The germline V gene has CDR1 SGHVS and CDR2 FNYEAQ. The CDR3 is CASSHQGGTEAFF.

The chain's CDR3 is CASSSQVVGDGYTF. This rearrangement joins TRBV13 to TRBJ1-2. Per the germline V gene, CDR1 is PRHDT and CDR2 is FYEKMQ (reference sequence). CDR3 length: 14 amino acids.

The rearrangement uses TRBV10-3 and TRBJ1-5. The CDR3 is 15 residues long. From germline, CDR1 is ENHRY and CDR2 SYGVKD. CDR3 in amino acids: CAISESGSGNQPQHF.

The CDR3 sequence is CASSLTGHLYGTGELFF. This chain links TRBV7-3 with TRBJ2-2. Per germline, CDR1 SGHTA and CDR2 FQGTGA. The CDR3 length is 17 residues.

The CDR3 region is CSVGGSYEQYF. The rearrangement joins TRBV29-1 to TRBJ2-7. Germline V gene sequence: CDR1 SQVTM, CDR2 ANQGSEA. The CDR3 totals 11 residues.